A single sample is the source of the 15 T cell receptor beta chains below, sequenced in a study of blood T cell repertoires in COVID-19. The protocol was immunoSEQ multiplex PCR, while the TCRdb copy is restricted to in-frame clones and leaves out a portion. This table has 130,000 to 150,000 clones, roughly 80% appearing once. Sequencing was done on a sample of peripheral blood. These receptors were obtained from a middle-aged woman with active or convalescent COVID-19.

The genes are TRBV21-1 and TRBJ2-7; the table names TRBD1, a call not compared with the DNA. TRBV21-1 is deemed a pseudogene. The CDR3 is 13 residues long. The CDR3 loop reads CARRATGGYEQYF. CDR3 bases: TGTGCCAGGCGGGCGACAGGGGGCTACGAGCAGTACTTC.

The V and J genes are TRBV14 and TRBJ2-2; a weak D match, TRBD1 (5 bases). Trimming took off 3 bases at V and 1 base at J, with 9 bases between the two ends. Germline values: CDR1 SGHDN, CDR2 FVKESK. This CDR3 comprises 15 residues. The CDR3 DNA reads as TGTGCCAGCAGCCAGGGGCGGATGAACACCGGGGAGCTGTTTTTT. It yields the protein CASSQGRMNTGELFF.

The rearrangement links TRBV28 to TRBJ1-5, with 9 bases aligning to TRBD1. CDR1 MDHEN and CDR2 SYDVKM come from the germline V gene. The V gene end was trimmed by 5 bases and the J gene end by 7 bases; junction bases not matched to a gene: 9. The CDR3 is made up of 15 amino acids. Written as DNA, the CDR3 is TGTGCCAGCAGTGCCTTACAGGGGGCCTGGCAGCCCCAGCATTTT. Amino acids: CASSALQGAWQPQHF.

The chain uses TRBV4-1 and TRBJ1-2; D might be TRBD1 (6 bases). V lost 0 bases and J 8 bases, leaving 13 bases between the germline ends. The CDR3 loop spans 14 amino acids. Germline V gene data show CDR1 as MGHRA and CDR2 as YSYEKL. The CDR3 loop reads CASSQEKQGDGYTF. The CDR3 nucleotides are TGCGCCAGCAGCCAAGAAAAACAGGGTGACGGCTACACCTTC.

The J gene is TRBJ2-7, the V gene TRBV10-1, with 8 bases identical to TRBD1. The CDR3 is 13 residues long. Trimming cost V 6 bases and J 6 bases; bases outside gene matches: 7. In germline, CDR1 is WNHNN, CDR2 SYGVQD (reference sequence). The CDR3 here is CASSTGQGGEQYF. The CDR3 DNA follows: TGCGCCAGCAGCACTGGACAGGGCGGCGAGCAGTACTTC.

The chain joins TRBV5-1 to TRBJ1-1; D ambiguous. Germline CDR1 reads SGHRS; CDR2 reads YFSETQ. The CDR3 has 15 amino acids. V lost 3 bases and J 5 bases, leaving 17 bases between the germline ends. The CDR3 reads CASSSRNPRRTEAFF. The CDR3 coding sequence is TGCGCCAGCAGCTCCCGGAACCCAAGGAGGACTGAAGCTTTCTTT.

The chain couples TRBV30 to TRBJ1-1; a possible D gene is TRBD1 (6 bases). This CDR3 has 13 amino acids. Deletions cut 4 bases from V and 6 bases from J, with 15 bases between. The V gene's germline CDR1 is GTSNPN and CDR2 SVGIG (reference sequence). The CDR3 loop reads CAWTKTGRAEAFF. As DNA, the CDR3 is TGTGCCTGGACTAAAACAGGGAGGGCTGAAGCTTTCTTT.

This clone has more than one count but fewer than ten. The J gene is TRBJ1-2, the V gene TRBV5-1; tentatively, D is TRBD1 (6 bases). CDR1 and CDR2 from the germline V gene are SGHRS and YFSETQ. With 0 bases removed from V and 0 bases from J, the gap between germline ends came to 12 bases. CDR3 length equals 16 residues. The CDR3 region has the DNA TGCGCCAGCAGCTTGGGTCGACAGGTAGCTAACTATGGCTACACCTTC. Translating it yields CASSLGRQVANYGYTF.

This chain uses TRBV5-1 with TRBJ2-7; TRBD2 agrees at 10 bases. The V gene's germline CDR1 is SGHRS and CDR2 YFSETQ. The CDR3 loop spans 14 amino acids. The J segment lost 3 bases and the V segment lost 2 bases, leaving 2 bases of the junction unmatched. The CDR3 DNA follows: TGCGCCAGCAGCTTACGGACTAGCGGCTACGAGCAGTACTTC. Translated: CASSLRTSGYEQYF.

CDR3 DNA sequence: TGTGCCAGCAGCCCCCGTAGCAGGGCCTACGAGCAGTACTTC. This sequence encodes CASSPRSRAYEQYF. The V gene is TRBV7-8, the J gene TRBJ2-7; D might be TRBD1 (5 bases). Germline values: CDR1 SGHVS, CDR2 FQNEAQ. Deletions cut 5 bases from V and 2 bases from J, with 13 bases between. This CDR3 is built from 14 residues.

The chain joins TRBV7-2 to TRBJ1-3, with TRBD1 matching over 7 bases. The germline gives CDR1 SGHTA, CDR2 FQGNSA. CDR3 length: 18 amino acids. The V gene end was trimmed by 5 bases and the J gene end by 0 bases; junction bases not matched to a gene: 13. The CDR3 sequence is CASSLTLSGGSSGNTIYF. CDR3 bases: TGTGCCAGCAGCCTTACTCTTTCAGGGGGGAGCTCTGGAAACACCATATATTTT.

This chain uses TRBV10-3 with TRBJ1-1, with TRBD1 as a possible D gene (5 bases). Trimming removed 3 bases from V and 3 bases from J, with 8 bases in between. CDR3 length equals 13 residues. Germline-derived CDR1 and CDR2 are ENHRY and SYGVKD. For the CDR3, the DNA is TGTGCCATCAGTGATCAGGGTTACACTGAAGCTTTCTTT. Residues: CAISDQGYTEAFF.

The V gene is TRBV5-1, the J gene TRBJ2-5; 9 positions match TRBD2. V was pared by 7 bases and J by 5 bases, with 15 bases of the junction left unmatched. CDR3 length: 16 residues. CDR1 is SGHRS, CDR2 YFSETQ, per germline. The CDR3 here is CASDRGVAGVWETQYF. The CDR3 DNA sequence: TGCGCCAGCGATCGTGGGGTAGCGGGAGTTTGGGAGACCCAGTACTTC.

V gene TRBV3-1 (or the pseudogene TRBV3-2) combines with J gene TRBJ2-7; TRBD2 might be the D (6 bases). CDR1 and CDR2 (germline): LGHDT, YNNKEL (reference sequence). The V end was cut by 3 bases, the J end by 3 bases, with 12 bases between. The CDR3 totals 14 residues. The CDR3 loop is CASSHRGGGYEQYF. The CDR3 coding sequence is TGTGCCAGCAGCCATAGGGGAGGAGGCTACGAGCAGTACTTC.

The chain has TRBV5-6 and TRBJ1-4; unclear D gene. Germline lookup yields CDR1 SGHDT and CDR2 YYEEEE. This CDR3 has 13 residues. V shed 1 base and J shed 8 bases, with 9 bases lying between them. CDR3 DNA sequence: TGTGCCAGCAGCTTGTGGCTTTCGGAAAAACTGTTTTTT. Amino acids: CASSLWLSEKLFF.